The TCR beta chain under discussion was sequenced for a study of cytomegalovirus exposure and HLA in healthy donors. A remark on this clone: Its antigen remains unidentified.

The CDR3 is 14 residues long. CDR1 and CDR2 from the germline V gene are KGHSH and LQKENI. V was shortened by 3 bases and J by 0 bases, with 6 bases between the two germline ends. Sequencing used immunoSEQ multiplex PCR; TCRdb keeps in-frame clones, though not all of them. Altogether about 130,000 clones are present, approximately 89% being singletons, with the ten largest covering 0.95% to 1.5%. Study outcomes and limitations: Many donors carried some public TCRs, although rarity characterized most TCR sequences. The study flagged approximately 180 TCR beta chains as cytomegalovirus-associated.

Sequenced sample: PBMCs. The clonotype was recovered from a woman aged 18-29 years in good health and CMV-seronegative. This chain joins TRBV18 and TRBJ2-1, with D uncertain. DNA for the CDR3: TGTGCCAGCTCACCGTTGGCCTCCTACAATGAGCAGTTCTTC. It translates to CASSPLASYNEQFF.